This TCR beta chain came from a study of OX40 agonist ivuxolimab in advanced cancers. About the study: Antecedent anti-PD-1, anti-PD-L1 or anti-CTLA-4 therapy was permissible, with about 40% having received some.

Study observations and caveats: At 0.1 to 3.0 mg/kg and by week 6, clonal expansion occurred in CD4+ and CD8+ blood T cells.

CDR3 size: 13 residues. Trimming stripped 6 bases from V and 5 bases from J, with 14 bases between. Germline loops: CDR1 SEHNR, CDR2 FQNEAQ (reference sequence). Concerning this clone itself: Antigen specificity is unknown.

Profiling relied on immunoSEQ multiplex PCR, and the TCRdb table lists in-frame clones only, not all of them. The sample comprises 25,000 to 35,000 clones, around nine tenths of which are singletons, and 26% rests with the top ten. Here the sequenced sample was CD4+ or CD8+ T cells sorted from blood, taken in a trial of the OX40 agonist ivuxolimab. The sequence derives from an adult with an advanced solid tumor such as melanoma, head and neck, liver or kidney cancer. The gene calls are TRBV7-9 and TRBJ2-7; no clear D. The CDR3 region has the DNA TGTGCCAGCAGTCGTCCATCCGGAGACGAGCAGTACTTC. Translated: CASSRPSGDEQYF. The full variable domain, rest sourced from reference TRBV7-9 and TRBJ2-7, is DTGVSQNPRHKITKRGQNVTFRCDPISEHNRLYWYRQTLGQGPEFLTYFQNEAQLEKSRLLSDRFSAERPKGSFSTLEIQRTEQGDSAMYLCASSRPSGDEQYFGPGTRLTVT.